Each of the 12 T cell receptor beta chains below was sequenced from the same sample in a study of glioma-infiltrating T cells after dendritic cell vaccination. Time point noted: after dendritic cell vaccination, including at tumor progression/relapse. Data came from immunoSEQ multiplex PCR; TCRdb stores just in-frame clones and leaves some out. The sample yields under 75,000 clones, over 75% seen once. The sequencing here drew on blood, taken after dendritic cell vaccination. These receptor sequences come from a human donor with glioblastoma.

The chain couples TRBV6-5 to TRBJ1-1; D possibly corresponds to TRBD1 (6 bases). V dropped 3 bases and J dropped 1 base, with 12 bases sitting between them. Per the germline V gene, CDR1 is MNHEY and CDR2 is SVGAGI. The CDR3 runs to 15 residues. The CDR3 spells CASSYDWGPNTEAFF. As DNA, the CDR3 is TGTGCCAGCAGTTATGATTGGGGGCCGAACACTGAAGCTTTCTTT.

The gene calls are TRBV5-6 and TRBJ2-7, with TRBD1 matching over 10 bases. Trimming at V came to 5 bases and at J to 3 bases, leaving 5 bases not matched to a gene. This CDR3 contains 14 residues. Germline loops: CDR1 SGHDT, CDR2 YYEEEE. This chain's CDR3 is CASSFGTGVYEQYF. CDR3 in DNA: TGTGCCAGCAGTTTCGGGACAGGGGTCTACGAGCAGTACTTC.

DNA for the CDR3: TGCGCCAGCAGCTTATATACAGAGAACACTGAAGCTTTCTTT. It specifies CASSLYTENTEAFF. The chain recombines TRBV5-1 with TRBJ1-1, with unresolved D. There are 14 residues in the CDR3. Germline values: CDR1 SGHRS, CDR2 YFSETQ. With 2 bases removed from V and 1 base from J, the gap between germline ends came to 9 bases.

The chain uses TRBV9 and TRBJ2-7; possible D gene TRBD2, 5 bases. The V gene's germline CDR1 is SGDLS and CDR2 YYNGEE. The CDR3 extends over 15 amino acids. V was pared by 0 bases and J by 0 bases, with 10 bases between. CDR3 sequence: CASSVDLGSSYEQYF. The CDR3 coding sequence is TGTGCCAGCAGCGTAGATCTGGGGAGCTCCTACGAGCAGTACTTC.

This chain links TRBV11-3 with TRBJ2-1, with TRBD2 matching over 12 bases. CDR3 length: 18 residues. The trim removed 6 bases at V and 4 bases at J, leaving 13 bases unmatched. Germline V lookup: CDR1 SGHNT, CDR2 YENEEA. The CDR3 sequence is CASSSGLAGPLTYNEQFF. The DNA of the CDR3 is TGTGCCAGCAGTTCCGGACTAGCGGGGCCCCTGACATACAATGAGCAGTTCTTC.

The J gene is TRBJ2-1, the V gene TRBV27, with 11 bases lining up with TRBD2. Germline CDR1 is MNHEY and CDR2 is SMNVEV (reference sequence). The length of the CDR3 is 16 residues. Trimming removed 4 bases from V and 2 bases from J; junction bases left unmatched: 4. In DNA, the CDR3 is TGTGCCAGCAGTTCAATAGCGGGGGGGCCCTACAATGAGCAGTTCTTC. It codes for CASSSIAGGPYNEQFF.

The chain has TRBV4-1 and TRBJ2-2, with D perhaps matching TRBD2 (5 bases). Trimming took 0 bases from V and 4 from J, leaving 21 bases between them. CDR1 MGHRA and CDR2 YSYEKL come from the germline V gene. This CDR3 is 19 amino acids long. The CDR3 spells CASSQDFSAGVQGTGELFF. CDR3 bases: TGCGCCAGCAGCCAAGATTTCAGCGCCGGGGTTCAAGGCACCGGGGAGCTGTTTTTT.

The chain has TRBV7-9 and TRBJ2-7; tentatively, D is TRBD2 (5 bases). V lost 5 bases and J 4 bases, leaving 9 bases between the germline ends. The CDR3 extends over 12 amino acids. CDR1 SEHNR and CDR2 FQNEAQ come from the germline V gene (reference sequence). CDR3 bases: TGTGCCAGCAGCGAACGGGGTTACGAGCAGTACTTC. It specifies CASSERGYEQYF.

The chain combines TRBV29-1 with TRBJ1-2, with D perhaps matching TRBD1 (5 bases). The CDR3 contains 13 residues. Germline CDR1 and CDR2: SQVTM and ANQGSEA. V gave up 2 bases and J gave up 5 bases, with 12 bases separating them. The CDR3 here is CSVERRGGYGYTF. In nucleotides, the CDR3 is TGCAGCGTTGAACGACGCGGGGGGTATGGCTACACCTTC.

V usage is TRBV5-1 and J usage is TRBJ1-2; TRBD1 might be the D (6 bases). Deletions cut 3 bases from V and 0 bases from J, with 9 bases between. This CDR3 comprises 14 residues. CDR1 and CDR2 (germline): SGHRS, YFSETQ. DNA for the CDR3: TGCGCCAGCAGCTCCTGGACAGCTAACTATGGCTACACCTTC. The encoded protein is CASSSWTANYGYTF. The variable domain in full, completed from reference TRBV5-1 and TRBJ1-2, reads KAGVTQTPRYLIKTRGQQVTLSCSPISGHRSVSWYQQTPGQGLQFLFEYFSETQRNKGNFPGRFSGRQFSNSRSEMNVSTLELGDSALYLCASSSWTANYGYTFGSGTRLTVV.

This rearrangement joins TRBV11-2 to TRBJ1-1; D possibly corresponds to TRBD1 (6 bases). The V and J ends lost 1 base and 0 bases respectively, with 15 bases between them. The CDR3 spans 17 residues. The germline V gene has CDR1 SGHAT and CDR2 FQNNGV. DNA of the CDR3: TGTGCCAGCAGCTTAGTTCTCCCAGGGGATATGAACACTGAAGCTTTCTTT. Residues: CASSLVLPGDMNTEAFF.

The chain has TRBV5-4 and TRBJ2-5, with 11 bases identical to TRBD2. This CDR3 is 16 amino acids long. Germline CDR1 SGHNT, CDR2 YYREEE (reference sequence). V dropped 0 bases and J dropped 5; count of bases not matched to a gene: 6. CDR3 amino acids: CASSLVGSGGAETQYF. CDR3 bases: TGTGCCAGCAGCTTGGTTGGTAGCGGGGGGGCGGAGACCCAGTACTTC. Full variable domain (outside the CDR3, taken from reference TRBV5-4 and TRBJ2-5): ETGVTQSPTHLIKTRGQQVTLRCSSQSGHNTVSWYQQALGQGPQFIFQYYREEENGRGNFPPRFSGLQFPNYSSELNVNALELDDSALYLCASSLVGSGGAETQYFGPGTRLLVL.